Following are 9 T cell receptor beta chains from one sample sequenced in a study of ipilimumab plus nivolumab after autologous stem cell transplantation. Sequencing was performed with immunoSEQ multiplex PCR; in TCRdb, only in-frame clones are kept and a portion is missing. Here the sample spans about 19,000 clones, 81% being singletons. Sequencing was performed on PBMCs, taken in a trial of ipilimumab plus nivolumab as post-transplant consolidation. The receptors here all came from a male donor with diffuse large B-cell lymphoma.

In its sample, this clone was seen once. This chain links TRBV28 with TRBJ1-2; D is ambiguous. Trimming took 3 bases from V and 2 from J, leaving 1 base between them. CDR1 and CDR2 from the germline V gene are MDHEN and SYDVKM. This CDR3 comprises 11 residues. In DNA, the CDR3 is TGTGCCAGCAGTTTGAACTATGGCTACACCTTC. Protein: CASSLNYGYTF.

The V call is TRBV5-1, the J call TRBJ1-4, with D possibly matching TRBD1 (5 bases). CDR3 length: 14 amino acids. The germline V and J ends were trimmed by 4 bases and 8 bases, with 15 bases remaining between them. Germline assignment: CDR1 SGHRS and CDR2 YFSETQ. As DNA, the CDR3 is TGCGCCAGCAGCCTGGACAAGCCTCTCGAAAAACTGTTTTTT. This encodes CASSLDKPLEKLFF. Combining the CDR3 with reference TRBV5-1 and TRBJ1-4 gives the whole variable domain KAGVTQTPRYLIKTRGQQVTLSCSPISGHRSVSWYQQTPGQGLQFLFEYFSETQRNKGNFPGRFSGRQFSNSRSEMNVSTLELGDSALYLCASSLDKPLEKLFFGSGTQLSVL.

This chain's CDR3 is CASWAGQGNYGYTF. The CDR3, as DNA: TGTGCCAGCTGGGCGGGACAGGGGAACTATGGCTACACCTTC. V and J are TRBV18 and TRBJ1-2; 10 bases agree with TRBD1. The CDR3 contains 14 residues. Germline V gene data show CDR1 as KGHSH and CDR2 as LQKENI. Trimming cost V 7 bases and J 2 bases; bases outside gene matches: 4.

CDR3 sequence (DNA): TGTGCCAGCAGCTTAGTAGCGGGGTTTTCGAATGAGCAGTTCTTC. Encoded protein: CASSLVAGFSNEQFF. V is TRBV11-2 and J is TRBJ2-1; 8 bases align to TRBD2. From germline, CDR1 is SGHAT and CDR2 FQNNGV. The CDR3 has 15 residues. The ends lost 1 base at V and 7 bases at J; junction bases unmatched: 6.

The chain joins TRBV5-1 to TRBJ2-3; D gene uncertain. V was cut by 0 bases and J by 6 bases, with 17 bases left in between. Germline V gene data show CDR1 as SGHRS and CDR2 as YFSETQ. The CDR3 sequence is 16 residues long. The DNA of the CDR3 is TGCGCCAGCAGCTTGGCCATATCAGGCCTGGGGGATACGCAGTATTTT. Amino acid sequence: CASSLAISGLGDTQYF.

The chain couples TRBV7-2 to TRBJ1-5, with TRBD1 matching 9 bases. The CDR3 consists of 18 residues. Looked up from germline, CDR1 is SGHTA and CDR2 is FQGNSA. Unmatched junction bases numbered 13, after V lost 5 bases and J lost 2 bases. The CDR3 loop reads CASSKDRGLRGRNQPQHF. CDR3 DNA sequence: TGTGCCAGCAGCAAGGACAGGGGCCTCCGAGGCCGCAATCAGCCCCAGCATTTT. The full variable domain, rest sourced from reference TRBV7-2 and TRBJ1-5, is GAGVSQSPSNKVTEKGKDVELRCDPISGHTALYWYRQSLGQGLEFLIYFQGNSAPDKSGLPSDRFSAERTGGSVSTLTIQRTQQEDSAVYLCASSKDRGLRGRNQPQHFGDGTRLSIL.

The rearrangement uses TRBV25-1 and TRBJ1-2; D is undetermined. V was clipped by 3 bases and J by 4 bases, with 12 bases between them. CDR3 length: 14 residues. Germline loops: CDR1 MGHDK, CDR2 SYGVNS. CDR3 sequence: CASSDVLGSYGYTF. Here the CDR3 DNA reads TGTGCCAGCAGTGACGTTCTAGGCAGCTATGGCTACACCTTC.

The rearrangement joins TRBV7-9 to TRBJ2-5; D not certain. The ends were cut back, 3 bases at V and 5 bases at J, with 7 bases in the middle. This CDR3 comprises 12 residues. Germline loops: CDR1 SEHNR, CDR2 FQNEAQ (reference sequence). This CDR3 reads CASSFYPETQYF. For the CDR3, the DNA is TGTGCCAGCAGCTTCTACCCGGAGACCCAGTACTTC.

J is TRBJ2-3 and V is TRBV7-2, with D unclear. Trimming removed 5 bases from V and 2 bases from J, with 5 bases in between. Germline CDR1 and CDR2: SGHTA and FQGNSA. The length of the CDR3 is 12 residues. The CDR3 loop is CASSTNTDTQYF. Here the CDR3 DNA reads TGTGCCAGCAGCACAAACACAGATACGCAGTATTTT.